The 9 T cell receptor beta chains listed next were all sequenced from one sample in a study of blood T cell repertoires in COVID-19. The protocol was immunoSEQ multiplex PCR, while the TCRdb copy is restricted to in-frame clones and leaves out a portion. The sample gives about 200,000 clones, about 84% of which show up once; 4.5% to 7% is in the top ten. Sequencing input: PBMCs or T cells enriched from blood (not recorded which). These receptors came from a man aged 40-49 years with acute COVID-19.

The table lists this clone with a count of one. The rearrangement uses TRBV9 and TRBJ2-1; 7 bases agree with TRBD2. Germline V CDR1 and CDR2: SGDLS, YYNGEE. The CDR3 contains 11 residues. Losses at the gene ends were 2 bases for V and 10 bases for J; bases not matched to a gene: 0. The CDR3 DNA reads TGTGCCAGCAGCGTTAGCGGGGAGCAGTTCTTC. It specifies CASSVSGEQFF.

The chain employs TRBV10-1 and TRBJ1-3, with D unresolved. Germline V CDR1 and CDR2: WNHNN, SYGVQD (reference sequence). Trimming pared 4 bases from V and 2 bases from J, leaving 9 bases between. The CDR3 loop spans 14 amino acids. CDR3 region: CASSVTPTGNTIYF. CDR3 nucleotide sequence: TGCGCCAGCAGTGTGACACCGACTGGAAACACCATATATTTT.

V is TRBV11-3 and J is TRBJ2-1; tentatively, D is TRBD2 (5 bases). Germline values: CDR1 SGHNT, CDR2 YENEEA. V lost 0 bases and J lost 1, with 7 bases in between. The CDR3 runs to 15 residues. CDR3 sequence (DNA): TGTGCCAGCAGCTTAGATCGGGGATCCTACAATGAGCAGTTCTTC. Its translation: CASSLDRGSYNEQFF.

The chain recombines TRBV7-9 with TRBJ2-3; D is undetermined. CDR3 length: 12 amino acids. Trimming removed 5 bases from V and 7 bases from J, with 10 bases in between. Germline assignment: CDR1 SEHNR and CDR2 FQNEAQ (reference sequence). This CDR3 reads CASSAPGYTQYF. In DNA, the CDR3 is TGTGCCAGCAGCGCCCCAGGTTATACGCAGTATTTT.

The DNA of the CDR3 is TGTGCCAGCAAGAAGACAGGGTCTGGAAACACCATATATTTT. Protein product: CASKKTGSGNTIYF. This rearrangement joins TRBV25-1 to TRBJ1-3; 7 nucleotides line up with TRBD1. CDR3 length: 14 residues. The junction had 4 bases not matched to a gene; V was cut back by 7 bases and J by 1 base. Germline values: CDR1 MGHDK, CDR2 SYGVNS.

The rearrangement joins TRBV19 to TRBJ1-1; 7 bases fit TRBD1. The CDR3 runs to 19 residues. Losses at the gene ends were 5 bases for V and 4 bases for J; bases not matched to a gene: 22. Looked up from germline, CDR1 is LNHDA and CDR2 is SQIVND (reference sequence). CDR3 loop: CASSSRPRTGVIVGTEAFF. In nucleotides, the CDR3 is TGTGCCAGTAGTTCACGGCCGAGGACAGGTGTGATAGTAGGCACTGAAGCTTTCTTT.

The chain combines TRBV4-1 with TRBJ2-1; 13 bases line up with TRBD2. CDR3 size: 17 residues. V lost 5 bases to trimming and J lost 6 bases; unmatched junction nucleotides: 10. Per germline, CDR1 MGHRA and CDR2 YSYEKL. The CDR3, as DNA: TGCGCCAGCAGCACCATCGGACTAGCGGGAGCTTCCAATGAGCAGTTCTTC. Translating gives CASSTIGLAGASNEQFF.

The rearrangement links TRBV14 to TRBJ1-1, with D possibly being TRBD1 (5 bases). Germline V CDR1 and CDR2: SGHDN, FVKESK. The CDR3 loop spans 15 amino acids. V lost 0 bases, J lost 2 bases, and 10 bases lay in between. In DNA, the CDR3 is TGTGCCAGCAGCCAAGATCCCCAGGGAAACACTGAAGCTTTCTTT. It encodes CASSQDPQGNTEAFF. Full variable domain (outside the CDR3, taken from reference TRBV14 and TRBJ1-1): EAGVTQFPSHSVIEKGQTVTLRCDPISGHDNLYWYRRVMGKEIKFLLHFVKESKQDESGMPNNRFLAERTGGTYSTLKVQPAELEDSGVYFCASSQDPQGNTEAFFGQGTRLTVV.

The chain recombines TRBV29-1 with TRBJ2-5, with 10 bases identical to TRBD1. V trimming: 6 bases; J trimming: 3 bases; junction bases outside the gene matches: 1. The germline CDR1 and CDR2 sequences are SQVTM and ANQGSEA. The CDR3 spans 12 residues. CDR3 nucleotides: TGCAGCGTGGGGACAGGGGAAGAGACCCAGTACTTC. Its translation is CSVGTGEETQYF. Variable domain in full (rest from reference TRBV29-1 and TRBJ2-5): SAVISQKPSRDICQRGTSLTIQCQVDSQVTMMFWYRQQPGQSLTLIATANQGSEATYESGFVIDKFPISRPNLTFSTLTVSNMSPEDSSIYLCSVGTGEETQYFGPGTRLLVL.